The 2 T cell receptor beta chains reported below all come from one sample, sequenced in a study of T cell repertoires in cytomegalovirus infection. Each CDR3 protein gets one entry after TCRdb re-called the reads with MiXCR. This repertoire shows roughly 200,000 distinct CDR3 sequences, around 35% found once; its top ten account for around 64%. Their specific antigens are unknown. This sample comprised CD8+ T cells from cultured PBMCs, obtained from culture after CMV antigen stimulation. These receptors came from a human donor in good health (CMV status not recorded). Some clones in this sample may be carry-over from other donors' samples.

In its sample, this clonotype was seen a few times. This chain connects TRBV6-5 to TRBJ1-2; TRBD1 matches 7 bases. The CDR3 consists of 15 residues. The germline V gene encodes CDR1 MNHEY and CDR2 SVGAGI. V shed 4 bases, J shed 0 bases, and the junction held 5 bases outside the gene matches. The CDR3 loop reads CASSFTGAANYGYTF. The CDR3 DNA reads TGTGCCAGCAGTTTTACAGGGGCGGCTAACTATGGCTACACCTTC.

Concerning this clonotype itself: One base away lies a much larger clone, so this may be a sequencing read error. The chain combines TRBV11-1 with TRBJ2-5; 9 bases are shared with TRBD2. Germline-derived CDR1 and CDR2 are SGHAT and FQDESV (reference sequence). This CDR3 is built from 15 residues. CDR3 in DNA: TGTGTCAGCGGGGGTAGCGGGGGAGCTGAAGAGACCCAGTACTTC. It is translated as CVSGGSGGAEETQYF.